This is a list of T cell receptor beta chains from one sample in a study of T-cell memory formation after mild COVID-19. One entry per CDR3 protein results from TCRdb running MiXCR on the 5' RACE reads. There are approximately 300,000 distinct CDR3 sequences in the sample; 15% to 20% occur only once, and around 20% lies in the top ten. Source material: PBMCs or a T cell subset sorted from them (not recorded which). Receptors originate from a man aged 18 to 30 who had mild COVID-19 (a few samples of this study predate the infection). Cell type and time point are not known. CDR3s include the opening cysteine and the closing phenylalanine or tryptophan. D genes are given only for firm matches. Expanded clones are given a class, and other clones once, few, many or no size at all.

NA,TRBD2,TRBJ2-1,TRBV6-5,TGTGCCAGCAGTTACTCTCGGACTAGCGGGGGCAATGAGCAGTTCTTC,CASSYSRTSGGNEQFF
NA,NA,TRBJ1-5,TRBV19,TGTGCCAGTAGTTTTACCCGCCAGGGGAATCAGCCCCAGCATTTT,CASSFTRQGNQPQHF
NA,NA,TRBJ2-3,TRBV4-2,TGTGCCAGCAGCCCGAGCGAGTCCACAGATACGCAGTATTTT,CASSPSESTDTQYF
NA,NA,TRBJ2-1,TRBV7-3,TGTGCCAGCAGCTTAAACGGTCTAGCCGATGAGCAGTTCTTC,CASSLNGLADEQFF
many,NA,TRBJ2-3,TRBV7-9,TGTGCCAGCAGCTCACTCGGGGGCCGCACAGATACGCAGTATTTT,CASSSLGGRTDTQYF
few,NA,TRBJ2-7,TRBV11-2,TGTGCCAGCAGCTCCGGACCCGCCGGGAACTACGAGCAGTACTTC,CASSSGPAGNYEQYF
NA,TRBD1,TRBJ2-1,TRBV9,TGTGCCAGCAGCGTAGATGGGACAGGTAAAAATGAGCAGTTCTTC,CASSVDGTGKNEQFF
medium-sized,TRBD2,TRBJ2-1,TRBV12-3/TRBV12-4,TGTGCCAGCAGTTTGGGCGGGGGGTACAATGAGCAGTTCTTC,CASSLGGGYNEQFF
few,NA,TRBJ2-1,TRBV18,TGTGCCAGCTCACCGCGGACCCACAATGAGCAGTTCTTC,CASSPRTHNEQFF
many,NA,TRBJ1-1,TRBV5-1,TGCGCCAGCAGCTTGGCCGGGCTTAGTTTGAACACTGAAGCTTTCTTT,CASSLAGLSLNTEAFF
few,NA,TRBJ1-5,TRBV7-9,TGTGCCAGCAGCTCCGGACGGTATAGCAATCAGCCCCAGCATTTT,CASSSGRYSNQPQHF
NA,NA,TRBJ2-7,TRBV20-1,TGCAGTGCTAGAGATCTCCTCCGGACTTACGAGCAGTACTTC,CSARDLLRTYEQYF
few,NA,TRBJ1-1,TRBV7-3,TGTGCCAGCAGCGGGGGGCGCGGCACTGAAGCTTTCTTT,CASSGGRGTEAFF
NA,NA,TRBJ2-7,TRBV3-1,TGTGCCAGCAGCCTGGCCCGTGGCGACGAGCAGTACTTC,CASSLARGDEQYF
few,NA,TRBJ1-5,TRBV20-1,TGCAGTGCTATGGACGGGGGCGGCAATCAGCCCCAGCATTTT,CSAMDGGGNQPQHF
NA,TRBD1,TRBJ2-7,TRBV10-3,TGTGCCATCAGTGACGAGGGGGCGGGTTACGAGCAGTACTTC,CAISDEGAGYEQYF
few,NA,TRBJ1-5,TRBV18,TGTGCCAGCTCTGATGGCAATCAGCCCCAGCATTTT,CASSDGNQPQHF
few,NA,TRBJ2-1,TRBV7-9,TGTGCCAGCAGCCCCATGACAGTCTACAATGAGCAGTTCTTC,CASSPMTVYNEQFF
few,NA,TRBJ2-1,TRBV18,TGTGCCAGCTCACCAGGTTGGGATGAGCAGTTCTTC,CASSPGWDEQFF
few,NA,TRBJ1-4,TRBV12-3/TRBV12-4,TGTGCCAGCAGTTCCTGGAGCAAGTATGAAAAACTGTTTTTT,CASSSWSKYEKLFF
NA,TRBD1,TRBJ1-1,TRBV6-5,TGTGCCAGCAGGGCTGACTCGACAGGGATCACTGAAGCTTTCTTT,CASRADSTGITEAFF
few,TRBD2,TRBJ2-3,TRBV7-9,TGTGCCAGCGAGGCGGGGGGTGAAGATACGCAGTATTTT,CASEAGGEDTQYF
NA,TRBD1,TRBJ2-3,TRBV25-1,TGTGCCAGCAGCCAGACCGGACAGGGCTCAGATACGCAGTATTTT,CASSQTGQGSDTQYF
many,TRBD1,TRBJ2-1,TRBV7-2,TGTGCCAGCAACTTAGGATCCGGGACAGTTAACAATGAGCAGTTCTTC,CASNLGSGTVNNEQFF
once,NA,TRBJ1-2,TRBV7-9,TGTGCCAGCAGCTCCCCTCCGGACCTTTATGGCTACACCTTC,CASSSPPDLYGYTF
NA,TRBD1,TRBJ2-7,TRBV4-1,TGCGCCAGCAGCCGACCGACTCGGACAGGGCAACGGGAGCAGTACTTC,CASSRPTRTGQREQYF